The 25 T cell receptor beta chains given below trace back to one sample, sequenced in a study of cytomegalovirus exposure and HLA in healthy donors. Assay used: immunoSEQ multiplex PCR; TCRdb lists only in-frame clones, some missing. The data contain around 190,000 clones, roughly 77% of them singletons. The sample consisted of PBMCs. The receptors shown here come from a woman in her 30s in good health and CMV-seronegative.

The rearrangement uses TRBV5-1 and TRBJ2-3; 9 nucleotides line up with TRBD1. V lost 2 bases, J lost 6 bases, and 1 base stayed unmatched. This CDR3 is built from 13 residues. Per the germline V gene, CDR1 is SGHRS and CDR2 is YFSETQ. Here the CDR3 reads CASSLQGADTQYF. CDR3 DNA sequence: TGCGCCAGCAGCTTACAGGGGGCGGATACGCAGTATTTT. The variable domain in full, with the rest retrieved from reference TRBV5-1 and TRBJ2-3, is KAGVTQTPRYLIKTRGQQVTLSCSPISGHRSVSWYQQTPGQGLQFLFEYFSETQRNKGNFPGRFSGRQFSNSRSEMNVSTLELGDSALYLCASSLQGADTQYFGPGTRLTVL.

The rearrangement uses TRBV4-1 and TRBJ1-1; D perhaps matches TRBD1 (5 bases). The CDR3 totals 13 residues. Germline loops: CDR1 MGHRA, CDR2 YSYEKL. Trimming cost V 4 bases and J 10 bases, with 16 bases left between them. The CDR3 sequence is CASSPIGEGGAFF. CDR3 DNA sequence: TGCGCCAGCAGCCCCATAGGGGAGGGAGGAGCTTTCTTT.

The chain recombines TRBV7-3 with TRBJ2-7, with a weak D call TRBD2 (5 bases). The CDR3 has 16 residues. Trimming shortened V by 2 bases and J by 5 bases, and 19 bases separated the two germline ends. From germline, CDR1 is SGHTA and CDR2 FQGTGA. For the CDR3, the DNA is TGTGCCAGCAGCTTATTTCGAGGGCAAGTGGGGAACGAGCAGTACTTC. Translating it yields CASSLFRGQVGNEQYF. Full variable domain (rest looked up from reference TRBV7-3 and TRBJ2-7): GAGVSQTPSNKVTEKGKYVELRCDPISGHTALYWYRQSLGQGPEFLIYFQGTGAADDSGLPNDRFFAVRPEGSVSTLKIQRTERGDSAVYLCASSLFRGQVGNEQYFGPGTRLTVT.

At least ten counts were recorded for this clone. Other nucleotide sequences from this sample produce the same CDR3. This chain links TRBV5-6 with TRBJ1-5; D call uncertain. This CDR3 has 13 residues. Germline values: CDR1 SGHDT, CDR2 YYEEEE. Trimming shortened V by 1 base and J by 6 bases, and 8 bases separated the two germline ends. The CDR3 coding sequence is TGTGCCAGCAGCTTGAGCAGGTCTCAGCCCCAGCATTTT. The encoded protein is CASSLSRSQPQHF.

The chain has TRBV29-1 and TRBJ2-7, with 9 bases matching TRBD2. This CDR3 has 14 amino acids. V shed 4 bases, J shed 1 base, and the junction held 5 bases outside the gene matches. Germline V gene data show CDR1 as SQVTM and CDR2 as ANQGSEA. The CDR3 DNA follows: TGCAGCGTTGGCGGGGGACTAGCTTCCTACGAGCAGTACTTC. Translated: CSVGGGLASYEQYF.

V and J are TRBV5-1 and TRBJ2-1; 7 bases agree with TRBD2. This CDR3 contains 16 residues. The germline V gene has CDR1 SGHRS and CDR2 YFSETQ. V lost 3 bases, J lost 6 bases, and 12 bases stayed unmatched. The CDR3 protein is CASSYLRLADLNEQFF. The CDR3 bases are TGCGCCAGCAGCTATTTAAGGCTAGCGGATCTCAATGAGCAGTTCTTC.

The chain is built from TRBV18 and TRBJ1-6, with 7 bases fitting TRBD1. V gave up 3 bases and J gave up 6 bases; unmatched junction bases: 11. The CDR3 extends over 17 amino acids. Germline lookup yields CDR1 KGHSH and CDR2 LQKENI. CDR3 DNA sequence: TGTGCCAGCTCACCCTCTCATCCGGGACAGTTTAATTCACCCCTCCACTTT. Translation gives CASSPSHPGQFNSPLHF. Together with reference TRBV18 and TRBJ1-6, the CDR3 gives the full variable domain: NAGVMQNPRHLVRRRGQEARLRCSPMKGHSHVYWYRQLPEEGLKFMVYLQKENIIDESGMPKERFSAEFPKEGPSILRIQQVVRGDSAAYFCASSPSHPGQFNSPLHFGNGTRLTVT.

The CDR3 nucleotides read TGTGCCAGCAGTTCTCGGGACAGGGGGAGCACTAGGGATGAGCAGTTCTTC. Its protein is CASSSRDRGSTRDEQFF. This chain connects TRBV27 to TRBJ2-1; 11 bases map to TRBD1. After removal of 4 bases from V and 8 bases from J, the junction contained 13 bases not matched to a gene. This CDR3 comprises 17 residues. Germline CDR1 and CDR2: MNHEY and SMNVEV (reference sequence).

V usage is TRBV6-5 and J usage is TRBJ1-5, with TRBD1 identical over 8 bases. The CDR3 has 15 residues. J was trimmed by 6 bases and V by 5 bases; bases with no gene match: 9. The V gene's germline CDR1 is MNHEY and CDR2 SVGAGI. This CDR3 is CASSPGGATGQPQHF. The CDR3 DNA sequence: TGTGCCAGCAGTCCAGGGGGCGCGACGGGTCAGCCCCAGCATTTT.

This chain uses TRBV28 with TRBJ1-2; 8 bases fit TRBD1. The J segment lost 4 bases and the V segment lost 5 bases, leaving 18 bases of the junction unmatched. The V gene's germline CDR1 is MDHEN and CDR2 SYDVKM. The CDR3 extends over 18 amino acids. As DNA, the CDR3 is TGTGCCAGCAGTCATCCTCGCACGTCCCAGGGGGCGGGCTATGGCTACACCTTC. It yields the protein CASSHPRTSQGAGYGYTF.

The V gene is TRBV18, the J gene TRBJ2-7, with D possibly matching TRBD1 (6 bases). The V gene lost 4 bases and the J gene lost 5 bases, with 9 bases spanning the gap. CDR3 length: 12 residues. Germline-derived CDR1 and CDR2 are KGHSH and LQKENI. This CDR3 reads CASSQGVDEQYF. The CDR3 region has the DNA TGTGCCAGCTCACAGGGGGTGGACGAGCAGTACTTC.

Only one count was recorded for this clone. J is TRBJ2-3 and V is TRBV6-5; TRBD2 aligns across 7 bases. With 0 bases clipped from V and 4 bases from J, the junction kept 4 bases outside the gene matches. Germline V gene data show CDR1 as MNHEY and CDR2 as SVGAGI. The CDR3 runs to 15 residues. In DNA form, the CDR3 reads TGTGCCAGCAGTTACTCAGGGGAGGGCGCAGATACGCAGTATTTT. Its translation is CASSYSGEGADTQYF.

Comment on this clone: A far more abundant clone sits one base away, making this likely a read error. The chain has TRBV11-1 and TRBJ1-2; D is undetermined. Trimming left V 5 bases short and J 4 bases short, with 8 bases between. Germline-derived CDR1 and CDR2 are SGHAT and FQDESV (reference sequence). The CDR3 totals 12 residues. CDR3 amino acids: CASSTEGYGYTF. CDR3 nucleotide sequence: TGTGCCAGCAGCACCGAGGGCTATGGCTACACCTTC.

The chain combines TRBV14 with TRBJ2-1; D ambiguous. Trimming stripped 0 bases from V and 6 bases from J, with 9 bases between. Looked up from germline, CDR1 is SGHDN and CDR2 is FVKESK. This CDR3 is 14 amino acids long. The CDR3 nucleotides are TGTGCCAGCAGCCAAGAAACAGCCCTCAATGAGCAGTTCTTC. It yields the protein CASSQETALNEQFF.

V and J are TRBV10-2 and TRBJ1-5; D possibly corresponds to TRBD1 (5 bases). The germline gives CDR1 WSHSY, CDR2 SAAADI. There are 16 residues in the CDR3. Trimming took off 0 bases at V and 0 bases at J, with 9 bases between the two ends. CDR3 nucleotides: TGCGCCAGCAGTGAGTCGACAGCCTATAGCAATCAGCCCCAGCATTTT. This gives the protein CASSESTAYSNQPQHF.

This clone was detected many times. This sequence joins TRBV19 and TRBJ1-2; D might be TRBD1 (6 bases). Germline V CDR1 and CDR2: LNHDA, SQIVND (reference sequence). Trimming took 1 base from V and 8 from J, leaving 11 bases between them. CDR3 size: 13 residues. The CDR3 region is CASSIGDMWGYTF. The DNA for the CDR3 is TGTGCCAGTAGTATAGGGGACATGTGGGGCTACACCTTC.

On this clone itself: Relative to the germline gene, one junction end is altered; a read error may explain this. The chain links TRBV5-1 to TRBJ2-7, with D perhaps TRBD1 (7 bases). The CDR3 contains 13 residues. Germline CDR1 and CDR2: SGHRS and YFSETQ. Here the CDR3 reads CASIRQGGNEQYF. CDR3 bases: TGTGCCAGCATCAGACAGGGAGGCAACGAGCAGTACTTC. Together with reference TRBV5-1 and TRBJ2-7, the CDR3 gives the full variable domain: KAGVTQTPRYLIKTRGQQVTLSCSPISGHRSVSWYQQTPGQGLQFLFEYFSETQRNKGNFPGRFSGRQFSNSRSEMNVSTLELGDSALYLCASIRQGGNEQYFGPGTRLTVT.

As regards this clone: The sample holds other DNA sequences that translate to the same CDR3. The rearrangement joins TRBV6-5 to TRBJ2-7; D unresolved. Germline CDR1 MNHEY, CDR2 SVGAGI. V was cut by 4 bases and J by 2 bases, with 3 bases left in between. This CDR3 comprises 11 residues. The CDR3 DNA is TGTGCCAGCAGTTCCACCTACGAGCAGTACTTC. Translation: CASSSTYEQYF.

This chain links TRBV11-2 with TRBJ2-3; 7 nucleotides align to TRBD2. The germline V gene has CDR1 SGHAT and CDR2 FQNNGV. The CDR3 has 16 residues. V was clipped by 5 bases and J by 1 base; unmatched bases: 9. CDR3 residues: CASSGRGGTRTDTQYF. CDR3 nucleotides: TGTGCCAGCAGCGGGAGGGGCGGGACTCGCACAGATACGCAGTATTTT.

The chain has TRBV30 and TRBJ2-2; 10 bases are shared with TRBD1. The CDR3 sequence is 13 residues long. With 8 bases clipped from V and 4 bases from J, the junction kept 4 bases outside the gene matches. CDR1 is GTSNPN, CDR2 SVGIG, per germline (reference sequence). CDR3 coding DNA: TGTGCCAGGGACAGGGGAGGCACCGGGGAGCTGTTTTTT. Protein product: CARDRGGTGELFF.

In this sample, this clone turned up once. This chain connects TRBV6-1 to TRBJ1-1; TRBD1 is a possible D gene (5 bases). The CDR3 runs to 14 residues. Trimming stripped 2 bases from V and 3 bases from J, with 10 bases between. Germline V CDR1 and CDR2: MNHNS, SASEGT. CDR3 nucleotide sequence: TGTGCCAGCAGTGAACAGGGAACGGACACTGAAGCTTTCTTT. Protein sequence: CASSEQGTDTEAFF.

The chain is built from TRBV18 and TRBJ2-1; 14 bases map to TRBD2. The germline CDR1 and CDR2 sequences are KGHSH and LQKENI. V was clipped by 6 bases and J by 7 bases; unmatched bases: 5. CDR3 length equals 15 residues. CDR3 sequence (DNA): TGTGCCAGCTCCCTGACTAGCGGGGGGGGTAATGAGCAGTTCTTC. Translating it yields CASSLTSGGGNEQFF.

The CDR3 bases are TGTGCCAGCAGTGAAAACCCCGGCCGGCGGGCTGGAAACACCATATATTTT. Translating gives CASSENPGRRAGNTIYF. V and J are TRBV6-1 and TRBJ1-3; D remains ambiguous. With 2 bases removed from V and 2 bases from J, the gap between germline ends came to 16 bases. The CDR3 sequence is 17 residues long. Germline V gene lookup returns CDR1 MNHNS and CDR2 SASEGT.

The rearrangement joins TRBV5-6 to TRBJ1-4, with D perhaps matching TRBD1 (6 bases). The germline CDR1 and CDR2 sequences are SGHDT and YYEEEE. This CDR3 has 14 amino acids. V was shortened by 2 bases and J by 8 bases, with 13 bases between the two germline ends. This chain's CDR3 is CASSFAGTKEKLFF. CDR3 coding DNA: TGTGCCAGCAGCTTTGCCGGGACAAAAGAAAAACTGTTTTTT.

This clone was counted between two and nine times. The chain is built from TRBV7-9 and TRBJ2-2, with 14 nucleotides matching TRBD2. V lost 5 bases to trimming and J lost 2 bases; unmatched junction nucleotides: 7. Germline V gives CDR1 SEHNR, CDR2 FQNEAQ (reference sequence). This CDR3 is 18 amino acids long. The CDR3 DNA sequence: TGTGCCAGCAGCCCCGTAGGACTAGCGGGAGGTAACACCGGGGAGCTGTTTTTT. This gives the protein CASSPVGLAGGNTGELFF.